This T cell receptor (beta chain) was captured by sequencing in a study of regulatory T cells in long-lasting Graves disease. The germline V gene has CDR1 SNHLY and CDR2 FYNNEI. Trimming removed 7 bases from V and 8 bases from J, with 14 bases in between. This CDR3 comprises 13 residues. This clonotype was seen at least ten times. Construction of TCR beta libraries relied on iRepertoire HTBI primers and on Arm-PCR targeting CDR3 regions. MiXCR was run by TCRdb on the multiplex PCR reads, yielding one entry per CDR3 protein. The sample carries 350,000 to 500,000 distinct CDR3 sequences, roughly 21% recorded once. Time point meaning: persistent/refractory GD, antithyroid drugs over 5 years with positive TRAb. Researchers made the TCR library from RNA that was extracted from PBMCs.

The genes are TRBV2 and TRBJ1-4; perhaps TRBD1 as D (6 bases). The clonotype comes from a female donor with Graves disease. Sequencing used peripheral blood mononuclear cells (PBMCs), obtained when the disease was refractory, from a patient treated with antithyroid drugs. CDR3 protein: CASKGETVEKLFF. CDR3 nucleotides: TGTGCCAGCAAGGGGGAGACAGTCGAAAAACTGTTTTTT.